The 4 T cell receptor beta chains below were found in one sample sequenced in a study of cytomegalovirus exposure and HLA in healthy donors. Primers: 60 Vbeta forward and 13 Jbeta reverse. Only in-frame clones appear in the TCRdb table, and some are missing; sequencing was by immunoSEQ multiplex PCR. The sample holds about 110,000 clones, roughly 70% seen once. Sample: PBMCs. All receptors come from a middle-aged man in good health and CMV-seronegative.

This clone was observed once. The J gene is TRBJ2-3, the V gene TRBV9; 8 bases align to TRBD1. Germline CDR1 and CDR2: SGDLS and YYNGEE. The CDR3 has 14 residues. J lost 4 bases, V lost 2 bases, and 3 bases had no gene match. The DNA of the CDR3 is TGTGCCAGCAGCGTTGGGACAGGCGCAGATACGCAGTATTTT. Translating gives CASSVGTGADTQYF.

The chain is built from TRBV14 and TRBJ2-1, with TRBD2 matching over 7 bases. The ends lost 5 bases at V and 8 bases at J; junction bases unmatched: 15. Per the germline V gene, CDR1 is SGHDN and CDR2 is FVKESK. The CDR3 extends over 16 amino acids. In DNA, the CDR3 is TGTGCCAGCAGCTTACAGCGGGGCTGGGGGATCGATGAGCAGTTCTTC. This sequence encodes CASSLQRGWGIDEQFF.

There are a few counts of this clone. The V call is TRBV6-6, the J call TRBJ2-7; tentative D call: TRBD1 (6 bases). This CDR3 region has 16 residues. With 0 bases removed from V and 0 bases from J, the gap between germline ends came to 12 bases. CDR1 MNHNY and CDR2 SVGAGI come from the germline V gene (reference sequence). The CDR3, as DNA: TGTGCCAGCAGTTACTCTCCGGACAGCAACTCCTACGAGCAGTACTTC. Encoded protein: CASSYSPDSNSYEQYF.

The rearrangement links TRBV10-3 to TRBJ2-5, with D unclear. CDR1 and CDR2 from the germline V gene are ENHRY and SYGVKD. The CDR3 has 12 amino acids. Trimming took off 3 bases at V and 3 bases at J, with 5 bases between the two ends. The CDR3 here is CAISEPKETQYF. The CDR3, as DNA: TGTGCCATCAGTGAACCTAAAGAGACCCAGTACTTC.